The 22 T cell receptor beta chains given below trace back to one sample, sequenced in a study of blood T cells in healthy people across ages. With a J-beta primer mix and a sample-barcoded 5' primer, a second PCR ran about 6 to 11 cycles. TCRdb independently ran MiXCR on the 5' RACE reads; one entry per CDR3 protein. The sample records about 1.5 million distinct CDR3 sequences, roughly 43% being singletons. The sample consisted of blood. These receptor sequences come from a woman aged 18-29 years in good health.

The chain employs TRBV7-8 and TRBJ2-3, with 10 bases identical to TRBD2. The germline V gene encodes CDR1 SGHVS and CDR2 FQNEAQ. The CDR3 sequence is 15 residues long. With 3 bases clipped from V and 4 bases from J, the junction kept 4 bases outside the gene matches. CDR3 coding DNA: TGTGCCAGCAGCTTTCGGCTAGCGGGAGCAGATACGCAGTATTTT. This sequence encodes CASSFRLAGADTQYF.

This clonotype was picked up a small number of times. The genes are TRBV21-1 and TRBJ1-2; TRBD1 reflects the table's D call only, with no check against the DNA. TRBV21-1 is given as a pseudogene. The CDR3 has 17 amino acids. The CDR3 is CASSKIRVGAVSYGYTF. The CDR3 DNA reads as TGTGCCAGCAGCAAAATCCGGGTAGGGGCAGTTAGCTATGGCTACACCTTC.

The rearrangement uses TRBV5-1 and TRBJ2-7; TRBD2 is a possible D gene (5 bases). This CDR3 has 13 amino acids. V lost 7 bases and J 3 bases, leaving 14 bases between the germline ends. CDR1 is SGHRS and CDR2 is YFSETQ in the germline V gene. The CDR3 loop is CASGGEGSYEQYF. CDR3 nucleotides: TGCGCCAGCGGCGGAGAAGGGAGCTACGAGCAGTACTTC. The entire variable domain, with the rest obtained from reference TRBV5-1 and TRBJ2-7, is as follows: KAGVTQTPRYLIKTRGQQVTLSCSPISGHRSVSWYQQTPGQGLQFLFEYFSETQRNKGNFPGRFSGRQFSNSRSEMNVSTLELGDSALYLCASGGEGSYEQYFGPGTRLTVT.

This clonotype was recorded many times. CDR3 protein: CSARDWQGVGYTF. The DNA for the CDR3 is TGCAGTGCTAGAGATTGGCAGGGGGTAGGCTACACCTTC. The chain recombines TRBV20-1 with TRBJ1-2; 7 positions agree with TRBD1. Germline V gene data show CDR1 as DFQATT and CDR2 as SNEGSKA (reference sequence). The CDR3 is 13 amino acids. The J segment lost 8 bases and the V segment lost 0 bases, leaving 6 bases of the junction unmatched.

The chain is built from TRBV20-1 and TRBJ2-7; tentatively, D is TRBD1 or TRBD2 (5 bases each). This CDR3 spans 12 amino acids. The germline CDR1 and CDR2 sequences are DFQATT and SNEGSKA (reference sequence). V was shortened by 0 bases and J by 6 bases, with 9 bases between the two germline ends. The CDR3 is CSARDQGREQYF. The CDR3 DNA sequence: TGCAGTGCTAGAGATCAGGGACGCGAGCAGTACTTC.

The chain employs TRBV20-1 and TRBJ1-5, with D maybe TRBD1 (5 bases). V was trimmed by 2 bases and J by 6 bases, leaving 11 bases between them. The CDR3 runs to 13 residues. Germline V gene data show CDR1 as DFQATT and CDR2 as SNEGSKA (reference sequence). CDR3 region: CSARPGGGQPQHF. In DNA form, the CDR3 reads TGCAGTGCTAGACCCGGTGGGGGTCAGCCCCAGCATTTT.

This clonotype was seen more than once but under ten times. The chain links TRBV4-1 to TRBJ1-1, with no clear D. This CDR3 has 13 residues. Per the germline V gene, CDR1 is MGHRA and CDR2 is YSYEKL. Trimming left V 5 bases short and J 4 bases short, with 11 bases between. The DNA for the CDR3 is TGCGCCAGCAGCAAGCCATCGGGCACTGAAGCTTTCTTT. Translated: CASSKPSGTEAFF.

This clonotype was detected a few times. This chain links TRBV6-5 with TRBJ2-7, with D possibly called TRBD1 or TRBD2 (5 bases each). The germline V gene encodes CDR1 MNHEY and CDR2 SVGAGI. The V gene lost 0 bases and the J gene lost 2 bases, with 11 bases spanning the gap. CDR3 size: 15 residues. The CDR3 reads CASSYSSGAPYEQYF. CDR3 nucleotides: TGTGCCAGCAGTTACTCTTCCGGGGCGCCCTACGAGCAGTACTTC.

A few counts support this clonotype. This rearrangement joins TRBV9 to TRBJ2-1; maybe TRBD2 (5 bases). The V end lost 4 bases, the J end lost 8 bases, and 13 bases lay between the germline ends. This CDR3 has 13 amino acids. CDR1 is SGDLS and CDR2 is YYNGEE in the germline V gene. The CDR3: CASSSRTGDEQFF. Written as DNA, the CDR3 is TGTGCCAGCAGCTCGCGGACTGGCGATGAGCAGTTCTTC.

The V gene is TRBV4-1, the J gene TRBJ2-7; no definite D call. From germline, CDR1 is MGHRA and CDR2 YSYEKL. Trimming removed 1 base at V and 3 bases at J, with 13 bases between. The CDR3 contains 15 residues. CDR3 nucleotide sequence: TGCGCCAGCAGCCAAGGGCAGGCCCGAAACTACGAGCAGTACTTC. Its protein product is CASSQGQARNYEQYF.

The chain recombines TRBV30 with TRBJ2-7; TRBD2 matches 7 bases. From germline, CDR1 is GTSNPN and CDR2 SVGIG (reference sequence). There are 14 residues in the CDR3. The trim removed 0 bases at V and 4 bases at J, leaving 6 bases unmatched. The CDR3 loop reads CAWSVSRGSYEQYF. CDR3 in DNA: TGTGCCTGGAGTGTCTCGCGGGGGTCATACGAGCAGTACTTC.

The genes are TRBV27 and TRBJ2-3, with D hard to call. Germline V lookup: CDR1 MNHEY, CDR2 SMNVEV (reference sequence). V was clipped by 4 bases and J by 0 bases, with 14 bases between them. The CDR3 covers 16 residues. As DNA, the CDR3 is TGTGCCAGCAGTTGGCGGCCAGGATCTAGCACAGATACGCAGTATTTT. This codes for CASSWRPGSSTDTQYF.

The chain carries TRBV6-1 and TRBJ2-1, with TRBD2 matching over 8 bases. Germline CDR1 and CDR2: MNHNS and SASEGT. The CDR3 consists of 16 residues. Germline trimming cut 1 base from V and 3 bases from J; bases unmatched to any gene: 5. The CDR3 DNA follows: TGTGCCAGCAGTGAAGGACTAGCGAGGTACTACAATGAGCAGTTCTTC. This sequence encodes CASSEGLARYYNEQFF.

The sample holds a few counts of this clonotype. The chain couples TRBV7-2 to TRBJ2-7, with 7 bases that match TRBD2. V gave up 2 bases and J gave up 2 bases; unmatched junction bases: 9. This CDR3 region has 16 residues. Germline CDR1 SGHTA, CDR2 FQGNSA. The CDR3, as DNA: TGTGCCAGCAGCTTATCGGGGGGTAGGGCAACCTACGAGCAGTACTTC. It translates to CASSLSGGRATYEQYF.

This clonotype was detected only a few times. The chain links TRBV7-9 to TRBJ2-1; no reliable D call. Germline V lookup: CDR1 SEHNR, CDR2 FQNEAQ (reference sequence). There are 15 residues in the CDR3. Trimming removed 1 base at V and 3 bases at J, with 10 bases between. The CDR3 DNA sequence: TGTGCCAGCAGCTTAGGTCGGCACTTCTACAATGAGCAGTTCTTC. This translates into CASSLGRHFYNEQFF.

This chain connects TRBV20-1 to TRBJ2-3, with 16 bases aligning to TRBD2. Trimming cost V 3 bases and J 5 bases; bases outside gene matches: 8. The CDR3 loop spans 17 amino acids. The germline gives CDR1 DFQATT, CDR2 SNEGSKA (reference sequence). As DNA, the CDR3 is TGCAGTGCTAGTAAGGGACTAGCGGGGGGGCCGAAAGATACGCAGTATTTT. Translating it yields CSASKGLAGGPKDTQYF.

The chain links TRBV4-3 to TRBJ2-1; D possibly corresponds to TRBD1 (5 bases). Trimming left V 0 bases short and J 3 bases short, with 12 bases between. Germline V lookup: CDR1 LGHNA, CDR2 YSLEER. This CDR3 spans 16 amino acids. In nucleotides, the CDR3 is TGCGCCAGCAGCCAAGATTGGCAGGGCTGCTACAATGAGCAGTTCTTC. Translated: CASSQDWQGCYNEQFF.

The chain joins TRBV6-5 to TRBJ1-5; D call uncertain. In germline, CDR1 is MNHEY, CDR2 SVGAGI. The CDR3 consists of 13 residues. V was trimmed by 5 bases and J by 3 bases, leaving 8 bases between them. The DNA for the CDR3 is TGTGCCAGCAGTGACGAGTCCAATCAGCCCCAGCATTTT. Protein sequence: CASSDESNQPQHF.

The rearrangement links TRBV15 to TRBJ1-1; 9 bases are shared with TRBD1. The CDR3 is 15 amino acids. CDR1 LNHNV and CDR2 YYDKDF come from the germline V gene (reference sequence). J was trimmed by 4 bases and V by 0 bases; bases with no gene match: 3. As DNA, the CDR3 is TGTGCCACCAGCAGAGAACAGGGGGCTCGCACTGAAGCTTTCTTT. Protein product: CATSREQGARTEAFF.

This clonotype appeared a few times. This chain uses TRBV11-2 with TRBJ2-1; TRBD2 is a possible D gene (5 bases). Per the germline V gene, CDR1 is SGHAT and CDR2 is FQNNGV. This CDR3 is built from 14 residues. V was cut by 5 bases and J by 9 bases, with 17 bases left in between. CDR3 DNA: TGTGCCAGCAGCGCCCCCTCGACGGGGTCTGAGCAGTTCTTC. Its translation: CASSAPSTGSEQFF.

The V gene is TRBV7-9, the J gene TRBJ1-1, with TRBD1 identical over 8 bases. Germline CDR1 SEHNR, CDR2 FQNEAQ (reference sequence). V shed 5 bases, J shed 6 bases, and the junction held 2 bases outside the gene matches. The CDR3 consists of 12 residues. In DNA, the CDR3 is TGTGCCAGCAGCCGGGACAGGCCTGAAGCTTTCTTT. Translated: CASSRDRPEAFF.

The chain carries TRBV20-1 and TRBJ1-5; 7 bases fit TRBD1. CDR1 is DFQATT, CDR2 SNEGSKA, per germline (reference sequence). The CDR3 length is 13 residues. The J segment lost 6 bases and the V segment lost 1 base, leaving 3 bases of the junction unmatched. CDR3 DNA: TGCAGTGCTAGAGGGCAGGGGGTTCAGCCCCAGCATTTT. Its translation: CSARGQGVQPQHF.